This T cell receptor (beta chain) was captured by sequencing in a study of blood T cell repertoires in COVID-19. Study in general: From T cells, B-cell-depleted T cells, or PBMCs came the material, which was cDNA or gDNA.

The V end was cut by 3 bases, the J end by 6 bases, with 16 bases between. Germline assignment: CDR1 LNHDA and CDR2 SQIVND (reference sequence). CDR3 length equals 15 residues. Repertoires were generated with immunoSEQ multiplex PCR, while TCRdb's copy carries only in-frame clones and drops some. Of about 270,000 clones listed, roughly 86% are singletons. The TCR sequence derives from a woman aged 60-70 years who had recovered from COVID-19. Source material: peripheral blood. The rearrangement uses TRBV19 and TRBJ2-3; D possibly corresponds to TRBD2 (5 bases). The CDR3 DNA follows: TGTGCCAGTAGTATGGGCGGCAGGTCGGGGGATACGCAGTATTTT. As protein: CASSMGGRSGDTQYF. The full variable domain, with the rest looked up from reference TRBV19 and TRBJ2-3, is DGGITQSPKYLFRKEGQNVTLSCEQNLNHDAMYWYRQDPGQGLRLIYYSQIVNDFQKGDIAEGYSVSREKKESFPLTVTSAQKNPTAFYLCASSMGGRSGDTQYFGPGTRLTVL.